These T cell receptor beta chains were read from a single sample in a study. TCRdb reanalysed the RT-PCR reads using MiXCR and keeps one entry per CDR3 protein. The sample records about 680,000 distinct CDR3 sequences, 12% to 15% being singletons. The sample consisted of memory CD4+ T cells from blood. The receptor source for this set is a female donor in good health, serving as a healthy control. Both conserved end residues are part of each CDR3. A D gene is named only where the DNA matches it firmly. Rows give clone size only sometimes, using once, few, many, or a class for an expanded clone.

CDR3	DNA	V	D	J	size
CASSTDRVRGYTF	TGTGCCAGCAGCACCGACAGGGTTCGAGGCTACACCTTC	TRBV6-6	TRBD1	TRBJ1-2	many
CASRQTGEGPEAFF	TGTGCCAGCAGGCAAACAGGGGAAGGACCTGAAGCTTTCTTT	TRBV12-3/TRBV12-4	TRBD1	TRBJ1-1	few
CASSLGQGTVTEAFF	TGTGCCAGCAGCTTGGGACAGGGGACGGTCACTGAAGCTTTCTTT	TRBV5-4	TRBD1	TRBJ1-1	.
CASSSHTGGNEQYF	TGTGCCAGCAGTTCCCACACTGGAGGAAACGAGCAGTACTTC	TRBV6-1	.	TRBJ2-7	.
CAWGPLLSVASEQYF	TGTGCCTGGGGTCCACTACTATCCGTAGCTAGCGAGCAGTACTTC	TRBV30	.	TRBJ2-7	many
CASRWTERTYEQYF	TGTGCCAGCAGGTGGACAGAGCGCACCTACGAGCAGTACTTC	TRBV6-1	.	TRBJ2-7	few
CASSVEGLAGTTDTQYF	TGTGCCAGCAGCGTAGAGGGACTAGCGGGAACCACAGATACGCAGTATTTT	TRBV9	TRBD2	TRBJ2-3	few
CSARGWDRGFTDTQYF	TGCAGTGCTAGAGGCTGGGACAGGGGCTTCACAGATACGCAGTATTTT	TRBV20-1	TRBD1	TRBJ2-3	few
CAANRGLSTDTQYF	TGTGCCGCCAACAGGGGACTGAGCACAGATACGCAGTATTTT	TRBV10-3	.	TRBJ2-3	few
CASSPARAPYNEQFF	TGTGCCAGCAGCCCGGCTAGGGCCCCCTACAATGAGCAGTTCTTC	TRBV7-2	.	TRBJ2-1	.
CASTGIGSYEQYF	TGTGCCAGCACGGGAATCGGGTCCTACGAGCAGTACTTC	TRBV6-5	.	TRBJ2-7	many
CASPSPLQGADTQYF	TGTGCCAGCCCGAGTCCATTGCAGGGAGCAGATACGCAGTATTTT	TRBV18	.	TRBJ2-3	.
CATSDYVTGGETQYF	TGTGCCACCAGTGACTACGTGACAGGGGGAGAGACCCAGTACTTC	TRBV24-1	TRBD1	TRBJ2-5	many
CASSSVVGETYEQYF	TGTGCCAGCAGCTCGGTGGTGGGGGAGACCTACGAGCAGTACTTC	TRBV13	.	TRBJ2-7	.
CASTDWGKNEKLFF	TGTGCCAGCACCGACTGGGGTAAAAATGAAAAACTGTTTTTT	TRBV7-9	.	TRBJ1-4	.
CASSEQGHSYEQYF	TGTGCCAGCAGTGAACAGGGCCACTCCTACGAGCAGTACTTC	TRBV2	.	TRBJ2-7	.
CASSYSIGTGVGNTGELFF	TGTGCCAGCAGTTACTCGATTGGCACAGGGGTGGGGAACACCGGGGAGCTGTTTTTT	TRBV6-5	TRBD1	TRBJ2-2	few
CSARAADSYEQYF	TGCAGTGCTAGGGCAGCGGACTCCTACGAGCAGTACTTC	TRBV20-1	.	TRBJ2-7	.
CSARVLAGGAETQYF	TGCAGTGCTAGAGTCTTAGCGGGAGGAGCCGAGACCCAGTACTTC	TRBV20-1	TRBD2	TRBJ2-5	.
CASSIMGGSYNEQFF	TGTGCCAGCAGCATTATGGGGGGGTCCTACAATGAGCAGTTCTTC	TRBV5-4	TRBD2	TRBJ2-1	few
CATSDFDRVGNQPQHF	TGTGCCACCAGTGATTTCGACAGGGTTGGCAATCAGCCCCAGCATTTT	TRBV24-1	TRBD1	TRBJ1-5	once
CASSPIFTDTQYF	TGTGCCAGCAGCCCTATCTTCACAGATACGCAGTATTTT	TRBV27	.	TRBJ2-3	.
CTCSPGLGNGEQYF	TGCACTTGCTCACCGGGACTAGGAAATGGCGAGCAGTACTTC	TRBV20-1	TRBD2	TRBJ2-7	few
CASSYSILDTQYF	TGTGCCAGCAGTTACTCGATTCTGGATACGCAGTATTTT	TRBV6-6	.	TRBJ2-3	few
CSAWGAITHYRGYTF	TGCAGTGCGTGGGGGGCGATCACCCACTATCGTGGCTACACCTTC	TRBV20-1	.	TRBJ1-2	many
CASSLRLSRPNTGELFF	TGTGCCAGCAGCTTAAGGTTGTCTAGACCGAACACCGGGGAGCTGTTTTTT	TRBV7-3	.	TRBJ2-2	.
CSAHRDLSYEQYF	TGCAGTGCCCACAGGGACCTCTCCTACGAGCAGTACTTC	TRBV20-1	.	TRBJ2-7	few
CASSQGLAGGRYTQYF	TGCGCCAGCAGTCAAGGACTAGCGGGGGGGCGATATACGCAGTATTTT	TRBV5-1	TRBD2	TRBJ2-3	.
CASSLVQISYNEQFF	TGCGCCAGCAGCTTGGTTCAGATCTCCTACAATGAGCAGTTCTTC	TRBV5-1	.	TRBJ2-1	.
CASSQDWAGINEQFF	TGCGCCAGCAGCCAAGATTGGGCGGGGATCAATGAGCAGTTCTTC	TRBV4-3	.	TRBJ2-1	.
CASKVAGGMGYNEQFF	TGTGCCAGCAAGGTAGCGGGAGGAATGGGTTACAATGAGCAGTTCTTC	TRBV7-2	TRBD2	TRBJ2-1	few
CAISPRLAGRGSSYNEQFF	TGTGCCATCAGCCCGAGACTAGCGGGGCGGGGAAGCTCCTACAATGAGCAGTTCTTC	TRBV10-3	TRBD2	TRBJ2-1	.
CASSTGTRNEKLFF	TGTGCCAGCAGTACCGGGACAAGAAATGAAAAACTGTTTTTT	TRBV6-5	.	TRBJ1-4	few
CATRQGLETQYF	TGTGCCACCAGACAGGGATTGGAGACCCAGTACTTC	TRBV10-3	TRBD1	TRBJ2-5	many
CASSQRQGGGEAFF	TGCGCCAGCAGCCAGAGACAGGGGGGAGGTGAAGCTTTCTTT	TRBV4-3	TRBD1	TRBJ1-1	.
CASRAGPMNTEAFF	TGTGCCAGCAGGGCGGGACCGATGAACACTGAAGCTTTCTTT	TRBV27	.	TRBJ1-1	many
CASSPPSAGQGASPLHF	TGTGCCAGCTCACCGCCCTCGGCGGGACAGGGGGCTTCACCCCTCCACTTT	TRBV18	TRBD1	TRBJ1-6	.
CSARQLAGANEQFF	TGCAGTGCCCGGCAACTAGCGGGCGCCAATGAGCAGTTCTTC	TRBV20-1	TRBD2	TRBJ2-1	many